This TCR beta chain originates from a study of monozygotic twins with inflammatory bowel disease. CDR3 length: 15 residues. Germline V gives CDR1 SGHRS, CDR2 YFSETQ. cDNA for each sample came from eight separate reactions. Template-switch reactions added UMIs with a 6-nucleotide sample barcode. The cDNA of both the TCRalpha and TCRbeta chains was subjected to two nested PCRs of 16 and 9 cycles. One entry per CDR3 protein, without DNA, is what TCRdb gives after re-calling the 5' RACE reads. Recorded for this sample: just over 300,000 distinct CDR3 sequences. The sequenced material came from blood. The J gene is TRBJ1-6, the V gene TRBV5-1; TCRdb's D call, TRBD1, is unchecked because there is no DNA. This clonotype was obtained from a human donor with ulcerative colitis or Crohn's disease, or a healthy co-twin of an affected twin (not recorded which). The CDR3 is CASRRSGDNNSPLHF.